Sequencing of this TCR beta chain was carried out in a study of control samples from healthy donors and cancer patients. The V segment lost 3 bases and the J segment 7 bases; nucleotides outside the gene matches: 1. This CDR3 contains 14 residues. The germline V gene has CDR1 SEHNR and CDR2 FQNEAQ (reference sequence). Profiling relied on immunoSEQ multiplex PCR, and the TCRdb table lists in-frame clones only, not all of them. The sample has some 120,000 clones, about nine tenths seen once; the top ten hold about 8.7%. This sequence originates from a man aged 40-50 years in good health. The chain combines TRBV7-9 with TRBJ2-4, with 12 bases fitting TRBD2. What was sequenced was blood. The CDR3 DNA reads TGTGCCAGCAGCTTTGGACTAGCGGGGAACATTCAGTACTTC. Protein product: CASSFGLAGNIQYF.